Listed below are T cell receptor beta chains from one sample, sequenced in a study of identical twins. TCRdb passed the 5' RACE reads through MiXCR, listing each CDR3 protein once. The sample includes some 500,000 distinct CDR3 sequences, about 13% of them seen just once. The same sample was also studied in work on yellow fever vaccine responses in identical twins.

The specimen was CD4+ T cells sorted from blood. Receptors were obtained from a woman aged 18-29 years in good health. Both conserved end residues are part of each CDR3. The D gene is left open where the match is weak. For some rows the clone size is stated as once, few or many, or as a class when expanded; others skip it.

. . TRBJ2-7 TRBV5-6 CASSLPSGSYEQYF TGTGCCAGCAGCTTGCCCAGCGGCTCCTACGAGCAGTACTTC
. . TRBJ2-7 TRBV6-2/TRBV6-3 CASPGSQIGSYEQYF TGTGCCAGCCCTGGGTCCCAAATAGGGTCCTACGAGCAGTACTTC
. TRBD1 TRBJ1-6 TRBV6-1 CASSIGQGGSPLHF TGTGCCAGCAGTATAGGACAGGGCGGTTCACCCCTCCACTTT
. . TRBJ1-2 TRBV20-1 CSEGVGYTF TGCAGTGAGGGGGTCGGCTACACCTTC
few TRBD2 TRBJ2-5 TRBV20-1 CSARPILAGGGGQETQYF TGCAGTGCTAGGCCCATACTAGCGGGAGGGGGGGGCCAAGAGACCCAGTACTTC
few . TRBJ2-7 TRBV5-1 CASSLEATGSAEQYF TGCGCCAGCAGCTTGGAAGCGACAGGATCAGCCGAGCAGTACTTC
many . TRBJ1-1 TRBV5-1 CASSSEMNTEAFF TGCGCCAGCAGTTCGGAGATGAACACTGAAGCTTTCTTT
. . TRBJ1-5 TRBV3-1 CASSQGPTSGNQPQHF TGTGCCAGCAGCCAAGGCCCCACCAGTGGCAATCAGCCCCAGCATTTT
few . TRBJ2-3 TRBV6-1 CASSPTQGTDTQYF TGTGCCAGCAGCCCTACACAGGGCACAGATACGCAGTATTTT
. . TRBJ2-5 TRBV29-1 CSVAGLETQYF TGCAGCGTTGCGGGCTTGGAGACCCAGTACTTC
. . TRBJ2-7 TRBV28 CASSLDQSSYEQYF TGTGCCAGCAGTTTGGATCAGAGCTCCTACGAGCAGTACTTC
many . TRBJ1-1 TRBV20-1 CSASPPSNMNTEAFF TGCAGTGCTAGCCCTCCTAGTAACATGAACACTGAAGCTTTCTTT
many TRBD2 TRBJ2-1 TRBV11-2 CASSSSGGSYNEQFF TGTGCCAGCAGCTCTAGCGGGGGTTCCTACAATGAGCAGTTCTTC
few . TRBJ2-1 TRBV7-2 CASSHRDQRGRQEQFF TGTGCCAGCAGCCACAGGGATCAACGGGGCCGCCAGGAGCAGTTCTTC
few TRBD1 TRBJ2-2 TRBV30 CAWIRGRRSVGELFF TGTGCCTGGATCAGGGGGCGCCGGTCTGTCGGGGAGCTGTTTTTT
. . TRBJ2-5 TRBV2 CASNINQETQYF TGTGCCAGCAATATAAACCAAGAGACCCAGTACTTC
few . TRBJ1-1 TRBV5-6 CASSPIAPQGYNTEAFF TGTGCCAGCAGCCCCATCGCCCCCCAGGGGTACAACACTGAAGCTTTCTTT
. . TRBJ2-4 TRBV11-1 CASSLAPKGIQYF TGTGCCAGCAGCTTAGCACCGAAGGGGATTCAGTACTTC
. TRBD2 TRBJ2-7 TRBV6-5 CASSLWTSGNEQYF TGTGCCAGCAGTTTATGGACTAGCGGCAACGAGCAGTACTTC
few . TRBJ2-2 TRBV7-2 CASSLTGAANTGELFF TGTGCCAGCAGCTTAACCGGGGCAGCGAACACCGGGGAGCTGTTTTTT
. . TRBJ1-2 TRBV27 CASSFRGWYGYTF TGTGCCAGCAGTTTCAGGGGCTGGTATGGCTACACCTTC
. . TRBJ2-1 TRBV5-1 CASSYIGSVNEQFF TGCGCCAGCAGCTATATCGGGTCAGTCAATGAGCAGTTCTTC
many . TRBJ2-1 TRBV29-1 CSLRGPYNEQFF TGCAGCCTCCGAGGACCCTACAATGAGCAGTTCTTC
. . TRBJ2-7 TRBV29-1 CSVEEQGYEQYF TGCAGCGTTGAAGAACAGGGTTACGAGCAGTACTTC
few . TRBJ1-1 TRBV7-2 CASSPIGGMNTEAFF TGTGCCAGCAGCCCAATCGGGGGAATGAACACTGAAGCTTTCTTT
. . TRBJ1-2 TRBV4-1 CASSQETAGYGYTF TGCGCCAGCAGCCAAGAAACGGCGGGGTATGGCTACACCTTC
few . TRBJ2-3 TRBV20-1 CSLPDLRDTQYF TGCAGTCTCCCGGACCTCAGAGATACGCAGTATTTT
few . TRBJ1-5 TRBV2 CASGEGSHQPQHF TGTGCCAGCGGGGAGGGAAGTCATCAGCCCCAGCATTTT
. TRBD1 TRBJ2-3 TRBV20-1 CSARPGTGTFTADTQYF TGCAGTGCTAGGCCTGGGACAGGGACTTTCACGGCAGATACGCAGTATTTT
few . TRBJ2-2 TRBV6-1 CASSEAGATQNTGELFF TGTGCCAGCAGTGAAGCTGGGGCGACACAGAACACCGGGGAGCTGTTTTTT
many . TRBJ2-1 TRBV20-1 CSEGGSSSYNEQFF TGCAGTGAGGGGGGGTCCAGCTCCTACAATGAGCAGTTCTTC